The clone carrying this TCR beta chain was observed once. The data originate from a study of blood T cell repertoires in COVID-19. Only in-frame clones appear in the TCRdb table, and some are missing; sequencing was by immunoSEQ multiplex PCR. The table shows a few hundred thousand clones, with approximately 87% occurring only once. The CDR3 has 12 residues. V lost 4 bases, J lost 8 bases, and 8 bases lay in between. Germline V gene data show CDR1 as SGHDN and CDR2 as FVKESK. The origin of this receptor is a middle-aged man in a cohort exposed to, infected with or recovered from COVID-19 (not recorded which). Sequenced sample: PBMCs or T cells enriched from blood (not recorded which). The chain is built from TRBV14 and TRBJ2-2, with D hard to call. The CDR3 loop is CASSLQHGELFF. CDR3 bases: TGTGCCAGCAGCCTACAGCATGGGGAGCTGTTTTTT. Drawing the rest from reference TRBV14 and TRBJ2-2, the complete variable domain is EAGVTQFPSHSVIEKGQTVTLRCDPISGHDNLYWYRRVMGKEIKFLLHFVKESKQDESGMPNNRFLAERTGGTYSTLKVQPAELEDSGVYFCASSLQHGELFFGEGSRLTVL.